This TCR beta chain was sequenced during a study of blood T cell repertoires in COVID-19. Study-wide background: The United States, Italy and Spain provided the acute and convalescent COVID-19 samples. Sample material is recorded as cDNA or gDNA derived from T cells, B-cell-depleted T cells, or PBMCs.

The CDR3 is 14 residues long. The V gene's germline CDR1 is LNHDA and CDR2 SQIVND (reference sequence). V shed 7 bases and J 7 bases; nucleotides not matched to a gene: 12. Cohorts were determined from participant-reported clinical history. Under the authors' procedure: Estimated nucleated cell counts came from reference gene primer amplification. The table came from immunoSEQ multiplex PCR; TCRdb's copy has only in-frame clones and leaves some out. V and J calls and clone size follow that table, whereas D and trimming were derived from the DNA. The sample consists of fewer than 200,000 clones, roughly 80% of them appearing once.

V gene TRBV19 combines with J gene TRBJ2-5; TRBD1 matches at 7 bases. This receptor was taken from a woman between 35 and 50 years old with acute COVID-19. Sequencing used PBMCs or T cells enriched from blood (not recorded which). CDR3 protein: CASNDRDLWGTQYF. The CDR3 DNA follows: TGTGCCAGTAATGACAGGGACCTATGGGGGACCCAGTACTTC.